The clone carrying this T cell receptor beta chain was seen at least ten times. Its antigen remains unidentified. The entry originates in a study of T-cell memory formation after mild COVID-19. Study information: Largely donor-specific sequence clusters came from a couple of donors. Study-wide results and caveats: Clones that got smaller from day 15 to 85 had even CD4/CD8, while clones growing later tipped toward CD4+. Confirmation of SARS-CoV-2 specificity was lacking for second-wave clones peaking day 37.

Barcoded TCR alpha and TCR beta cDNA libraries with UMIs came from 5'RACE using constant-segment primers. MiXCR was run by TCRdb on the 5' RACE reads, yielding one entry per CDR3 protein. The table has hundreds of thousands of distinct CDR3 sequences, about 20% seen once. Material: PBMCs or a T cell subset sorted from them (not recorded which). This receptor was identified in an adult woman who had mild COVID-19 (a few samples of this study predate the infection). Cell type and time point are not known.

CDR3 sequence: CASSLRGWETQYF. CDR3 sequence (DNA): TGTGCCAGCAGCTTGCGAGGATGGGAGACCCAGTACTTC. This chain links TRBV5-6 with TRBJ2-5, with D hard to call. This CDR3 comprises 13 residues. The ends were cut back, 1 base at V and 5 bases at J, with 9 bases in the middle. The V gene's germline CDR1 is SGHDT and CDR2 YYEEEE.